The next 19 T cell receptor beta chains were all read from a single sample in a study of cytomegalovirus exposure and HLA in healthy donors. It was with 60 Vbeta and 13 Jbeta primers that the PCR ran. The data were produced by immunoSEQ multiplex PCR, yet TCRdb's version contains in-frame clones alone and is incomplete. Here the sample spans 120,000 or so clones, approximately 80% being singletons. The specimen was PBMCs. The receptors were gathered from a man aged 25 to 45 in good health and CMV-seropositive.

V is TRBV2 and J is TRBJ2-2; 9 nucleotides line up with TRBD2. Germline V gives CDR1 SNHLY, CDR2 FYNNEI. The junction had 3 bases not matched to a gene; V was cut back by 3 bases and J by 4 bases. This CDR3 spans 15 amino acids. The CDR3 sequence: CASSDSSGSTGELFF. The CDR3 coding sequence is TGTGCCAGCAGTGATAGTAGCGGGAGCACCGGGGAGCTGTTTTTT.

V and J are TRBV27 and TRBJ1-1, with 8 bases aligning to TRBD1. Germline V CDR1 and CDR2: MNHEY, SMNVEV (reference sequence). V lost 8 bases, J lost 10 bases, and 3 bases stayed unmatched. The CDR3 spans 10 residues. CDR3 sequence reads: CASGQGRAFF. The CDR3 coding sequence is TGTGCCAGCGGACAGGGTCGAGCTTTCTTT.

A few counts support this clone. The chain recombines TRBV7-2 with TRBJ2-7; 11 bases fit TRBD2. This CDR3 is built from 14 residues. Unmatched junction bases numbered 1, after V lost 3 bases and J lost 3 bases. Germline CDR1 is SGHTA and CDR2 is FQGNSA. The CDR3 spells CASSFGTSGYEQYF. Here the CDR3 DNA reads TGTGCCAGCAGCTTCGGGACTAGCGGCTACGAGCAGTACTTC.

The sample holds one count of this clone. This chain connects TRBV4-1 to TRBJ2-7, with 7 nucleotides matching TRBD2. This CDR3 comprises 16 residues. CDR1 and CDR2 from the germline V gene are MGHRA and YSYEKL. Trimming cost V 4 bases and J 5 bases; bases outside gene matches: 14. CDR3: CASSRRGASGDDEQYF. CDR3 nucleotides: TGCGCCAGCAGCCGTAGAGGCGCTAGCGGAGACGACGAGCAGTACTTC.

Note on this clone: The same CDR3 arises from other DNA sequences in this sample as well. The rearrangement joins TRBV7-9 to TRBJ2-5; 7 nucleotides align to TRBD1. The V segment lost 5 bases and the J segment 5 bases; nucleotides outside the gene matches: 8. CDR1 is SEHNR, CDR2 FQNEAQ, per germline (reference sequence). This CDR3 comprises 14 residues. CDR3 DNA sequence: TGTGCCAGCAGCCCACGGACAGGAGTGGAGACCCAGTACTTC. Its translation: CASSPRTGVETQYF.

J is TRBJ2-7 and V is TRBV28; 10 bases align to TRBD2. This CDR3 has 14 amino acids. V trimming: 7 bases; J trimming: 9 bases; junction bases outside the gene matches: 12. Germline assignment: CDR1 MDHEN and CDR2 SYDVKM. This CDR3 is CASTPLASGSGQYF. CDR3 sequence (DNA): TGTGCCAGCACTCCCCTGGCTAGCGGGAGTGGGCAGTACTTC.

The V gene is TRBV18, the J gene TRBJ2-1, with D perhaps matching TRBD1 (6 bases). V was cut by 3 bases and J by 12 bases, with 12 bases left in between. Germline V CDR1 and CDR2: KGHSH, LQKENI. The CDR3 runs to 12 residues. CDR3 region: CASSPTRGRQFF. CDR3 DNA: TGTGCCAGCTCACCTACCAGGGGAAGGCAGTTCTTC.

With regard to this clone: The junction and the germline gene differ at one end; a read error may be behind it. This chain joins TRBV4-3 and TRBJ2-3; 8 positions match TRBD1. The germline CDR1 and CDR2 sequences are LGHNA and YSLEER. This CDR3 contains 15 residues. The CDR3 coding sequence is TGCGCCAGCAGACAAGGAGGACAGGGCCGAGATACGCAGTATTTT. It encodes CASRQGGQGRDTQYF.

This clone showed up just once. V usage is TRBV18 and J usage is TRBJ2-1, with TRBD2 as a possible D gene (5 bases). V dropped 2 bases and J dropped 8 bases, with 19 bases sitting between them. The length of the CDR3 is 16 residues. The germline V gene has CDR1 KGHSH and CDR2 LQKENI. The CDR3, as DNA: TGTGCCAGCTCACCATTTGACGCCGCCGGGGTCGATGAGCAGTTCTTC. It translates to CASSPFDAAGVDEQFF.

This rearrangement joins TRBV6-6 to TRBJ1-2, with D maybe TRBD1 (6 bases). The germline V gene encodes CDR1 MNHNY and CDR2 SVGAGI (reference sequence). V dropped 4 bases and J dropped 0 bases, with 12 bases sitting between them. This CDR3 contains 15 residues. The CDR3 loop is CASSSTGRSNYGYTF. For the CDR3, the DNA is TGTGCCAGCAGTTCTACAGGGCGCTCTAACTATGGCTACACCTTC.

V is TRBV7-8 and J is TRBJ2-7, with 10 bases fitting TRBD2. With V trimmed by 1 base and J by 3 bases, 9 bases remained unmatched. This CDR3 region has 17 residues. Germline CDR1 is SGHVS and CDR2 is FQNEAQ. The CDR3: CASSLELAGGSGYEQYF. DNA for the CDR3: TGTGCCAGCAGCTTAGAGTTAGCGGGGGGCTCAGGCTACGAGCAGTACTTC.

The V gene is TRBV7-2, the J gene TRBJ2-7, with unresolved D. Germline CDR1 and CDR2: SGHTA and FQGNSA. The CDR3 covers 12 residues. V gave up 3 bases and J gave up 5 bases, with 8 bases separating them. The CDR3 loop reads CASSLSEDEQYF. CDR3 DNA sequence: TGTGCCAGCAGCTTGTCAGAGGACGAGCAGTACTTC.

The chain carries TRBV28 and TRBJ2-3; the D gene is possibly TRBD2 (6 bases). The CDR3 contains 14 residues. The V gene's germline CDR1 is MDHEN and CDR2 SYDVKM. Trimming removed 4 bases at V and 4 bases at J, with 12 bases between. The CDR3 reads CASSSGGPPDTQYF. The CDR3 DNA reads TGTGCCAGCAGTTCAGGAGGGCCCCCAGATACGCAGTATTTT.

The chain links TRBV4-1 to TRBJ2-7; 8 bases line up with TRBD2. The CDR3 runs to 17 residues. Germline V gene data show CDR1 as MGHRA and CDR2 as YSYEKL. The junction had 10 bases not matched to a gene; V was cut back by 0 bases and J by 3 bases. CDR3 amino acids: CASSQEGVSGSGYEQYF. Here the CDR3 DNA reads TGCGCCAGCAGCCAAGAAGGTGTGAGCGGGAGTGGCTACGAGCAGTACTTC.

The CDR3 DNA reads as TGCGCCAGCAGCCAATCACAGGGGCCCTCCTACGAGCAGTACTTC. Its protein is CASSQSQGPSYEQYF. The chain combines TRBV4-1 with TRBJ2-7; 7 positions agree with TRBD1. V lost 2 bases, J lost 0 bases, and 4 bases stayed unmatched. Germline CDR1 and CDR2: MGHRA and YSYEKL. The CDR3 has 15 residues.

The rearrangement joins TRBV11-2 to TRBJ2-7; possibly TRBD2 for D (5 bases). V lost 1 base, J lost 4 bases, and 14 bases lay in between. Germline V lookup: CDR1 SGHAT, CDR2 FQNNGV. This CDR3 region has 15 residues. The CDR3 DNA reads TGTGCCAGCAGCTTAGCCGGAAACGGGGAATACGAGCAGTACTTC. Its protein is CASSLAGNGEYEQYF. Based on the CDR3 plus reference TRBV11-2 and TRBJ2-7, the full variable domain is EAGVAQSPRYKIIEKRQSVAFWCNPISGHATLYWYQQILGQGPKLLIQFQNNGVVDDSQLPKDRFSAERLKGVDSTLKIQPAKLEDSAVYLCASSLAGNGEYEQYFGPGTRLTVT.

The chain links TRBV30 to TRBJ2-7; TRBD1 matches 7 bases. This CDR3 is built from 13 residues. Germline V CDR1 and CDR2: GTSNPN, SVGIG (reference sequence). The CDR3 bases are TGTGCTAGTAGGGGGCTCACCCTGCGCGAGCAGTACTTC. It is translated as CASRGLTLREQYF.

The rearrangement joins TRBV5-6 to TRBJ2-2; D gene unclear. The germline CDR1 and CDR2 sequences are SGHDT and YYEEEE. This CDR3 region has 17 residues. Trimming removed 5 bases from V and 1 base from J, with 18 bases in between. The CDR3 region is CASRSVSNQLNTGELFF. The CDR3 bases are TGTGCCAGCAGGTCCGTTTCTAACCAACTGAACACCGGGGAGCTGTTTTTT.

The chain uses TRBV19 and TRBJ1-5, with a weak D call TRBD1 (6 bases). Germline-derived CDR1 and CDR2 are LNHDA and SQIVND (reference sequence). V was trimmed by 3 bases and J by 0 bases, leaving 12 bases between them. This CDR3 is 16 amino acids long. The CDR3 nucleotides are TGTGCCAGTAGTATTGGGACACCCGTTAGCAATCAGCCCCAGCATTTT. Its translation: CASSIGTPVSNQPQHF.